The sequence of this TCR beta chain was determined in a study of PD-1 blockade in mismatch repair-deficient tumors. Across the study: Patients had over ten mismatch repair-deficient cancer types and were previously treated and progressing.

PCR or immunohistochemistry showed mismatch repair deficiency in every enrolled patient. A few pembrolizumab responders had their TCRs sequenced. Broader study findings: After pembrolizumab, tumor-resident clones rose rapidly, then generally contracted before radiologic responses.

A note on this clone: Its antigen is not known.

Using immunoSEQ multiplex PCR, the repertoire was profiled, and TCRdb retains in-frame clones only, with some absent. The table has more than 40,000 clones, 81% seen once. The source is an adult with mismatch repair-deficient cancer. The sequencing here drew on peripheral blood, taken about 4.5 months after starting pembrolizumab.

The CDR3 DNA reads TGTGCCAGCAGCTCCGGGACTAGCCCCTACGAGCAGTACTTC. Translating gives CASSSGTSPYEQYF. V usage is TRBV5-4 and J usage is TRBJ2-7; 9 bases agree with TRBD2. This CDR3 region has 14 residues. Germline values: CDR1 SGHNT, CDR2 YYREEE (reference sequence). Unmatched junction bases numbered 3, after V lost 3 bases and J lost 2 bases.